The 11 T cell receptor beta chains listed next were all sequenced from one sample in a study of graft-versus-host responses after intestinal transplantation (dated by TCRdb to the early 2020s). The sample's time point, from its label and the paper: cells obtained before transplantation from donor or recipient. For these receptors, no antigen is known. The protocol used for the library was the immunoSEQ multiplex PCR assay. The source is immuneACCESS, and TCRdb retained only in-frame sequences with V and J called. Part of the clones is not carried over; for the studies checked, unresolved V genes explain less than half of this, and the remainder is unexplained. Here the sample has over 80,000 clones; roughly 90% occur a single time. In total, the top ten clones hold around 0.36% of the sample. The specimen comprised unstimulated CD8+ T cells sorted from spleen or lymph node cells, sampled before transplant. These receptors all stem from a human donor who was the organ donor for an intestinal transplant.

The gene calls are TRBV28 and TRBJ1-5; a possible D gene is TRBD1 (5 bases). The germline V gene has CDR1 MDHEN and CDR2 SYDVKM. Trimming cost V 3 bases and J 4 bases, with 19 bases left between them. CDR3 size: 17 residues. CDR3 sequence reads: CASSFPFRGNRNQPQHF. CDR3 bases: TGTGCCAGCAGTTTCCCGTTCCGGGGGAATAGAAATCAGCCCCAGCATTTT.

CDR3 loop: CASSVGLGAVETQYF. The CDR3, as DNA: TGTGCCAGCAGCGTAGGGCTAGGGGCCGTAGAGACCCAGTACTTC. The V call is TRBV9, the J call TRBJ2-5, with a possible D match to TRBD1 (5 bases). In germline, CDR1 is SGDLS, CDR2 YYNGEE. V was clipped by 0 bases and J by 4 bases, with 13 bases between them. The CDR3 length is 15 residues.

This clone appeared a single time. The rearrangement uses TRBV19 and TRBJ1-1, with a weak D call TRBD1 (6 bases). This CDR3 has 13 residues. CDR1 LNHDA and CDR2 SQIVND come from the germline V gene (reference sequence). V was shortened by 7 bases and J by 1 base, with 10 bases between the two germline ends. CDR3 region: CASILGGNTEAFF. The DNA of the CDR3 is TGTGCCAGTATCCTAGGGGGGAACACTGAAGCTTTCTTT.

CDR3 in amino acids: CASSFENRGGYTF. The CDR3 DNA reads TGCGCCAGCAGCTTTGAGAATCGGGGTGGCTACACCTTC. The chain recombines TRBV5-1 with TRBJ1-2, with D hard to call. This CDR3 contains 13 residues. Germline CDR1 SGHRS, CDR2 YFSETQ. The V end was cut by 2 bases, the J end by 7 bases, with 12 bases between.

The V call is TRBV4-1, the J call TRBJ2-5, with a possible D match to TRBD1 (6 bases). This CDR3 is 16 amino acids long. Germline lookup yields CDR1 MGHRA and CDR2 YSYEKL. The V and J ends lost 5 bases and 1 base respectively, with 17 bases between them. The CDR3 DNA is TGCGCCAGCAGCTCCCCTGGTACAGGGCCCCAAGAGACCCAGTACTTC. It is translated as CASSSPGTGPQETQYF.

This clone was seen only a few times. The rearrangement links TRBV7-9 to TRBJ1-2; D is ambiguous. Trimming took 5 bases from V and 3 from J, leaving 16 bases between them. The CDR3 consists of 15 residues. CDR1 is SEHNR, CDR2 FQNEAQ, per germline (reference sequence). DNA of the CDR3: TGTGCCAGCAGCCCAAGAAGTTTCGGGGACTATGGCTACACCTTC. Translated, it gives CASSPRSFGDYGYTF.

This chain uses TRBV9 with TRBJ2-3, with 11 bases identical to TRBD2. The CDR3 has 17 residues. V was pared by 2 bases and J by 2 bases, with 7 bases of the junction left unmatched. CDR1 is SGDLS, CDR2 YYNGEE, per germline. The CDR3 protein is CASSVSGTSGYTDTQYF. The CDR3, as DNA: TGTGCCAGCAGCGTTTCCGGGACTAGCGGCTACACAGATACGCAGTATTTT.

The rearrangement links TRBV6-1 to TRBJ2-2; D remains unclear. CDR3 length: 14 residues. Looked up from germline, CDR1 is MNHNS and CDR2 is SASEGT. V was pared by 4 bases and J by 3 bases, with 9 bases between. The CDR3 loop is CASSVVGDTGELFF. CDR3 DNA sequence: TGTGCCAGCAGTGTAGTTGGAGACACCGGGGAGCTGTTTTTT.

The chain joins TRBV4-2 to TRBJ2-3, with a possible D match to TRBD2 (6 bases). CDR3 length: 18 amino acids. Germline V gene data show CDR1 as LGHNA and CDR2 as YNFKEQ. The ends were cut back, 1 base at V and 5 bases at J, with 22 bases in the middle. CDR3 sequence reads: CASSQVGKGGRSQDTQYF. CDR3 coding DNA: TGTGCCAGCAGCCAAGTGGGAAAAGGAGGGAGGAGCCAAGATACGCAGTATTTT.

CDR3 DNA sequence: TGTGCCAGCAGACAGGGGAATAATAATTCACCCCTCCACTTT. The encoded protein is CASRQGNNNSPLHF. V gene TRBV6-6 combines with J gene TRBJ1-6; 7 nucleotides agree with TRBD1. V lost 6 bases and J lost 5; bases outside the gene matches: 4. Germline V CDR1 and CDR2: MNHNY, SVGAGI (reference sequence). This CDR3 is 14 amino acids long.

The V gene is TRBV6-5, the J gene TRBJ1-1; possible D gene TRBD1, 6 bases. This CDR3 comprises 15 residues. CDR1 is MNHEY, CDR2 SVGAGI, per germline. Trimming took off 6 bases at V and 1 base at J, with 15 bases between the two ends. The CDR3 DNA follows: TGTGCCAGCAGCCGAGAACTGACAGGGAACACTGAAGCTTTCTTT. It yields the protein CASSRELTGNTEAFF.